The rows below give T cell receptor beta chains drawn from one sample of a study of blood T cell repertoires in COVID-19. Profiled with immunoSEQ multiplex PCR; TCRdb holds only in-frame clones, not every one. The sample has 470,000 or so clones; around 89% are singletons. Material for sequencing was peripheral blood. These receptors all come from a woman in her 30s with acute or convalescent COVID-19. CDR3s include the opening cysteine and the closing phenylalanine or tryptophan. D genes are given only for firm matches. Clone size appears in some rows only: once, few, many, or a class for an expanded clone.

J gene	V gene	D gene	clone size	CDR3 protein	CDR3 DNA
TRBJ1-5	TRBV2	-	few	CASSESETENQPQHF	TGTGCCAGCAGTGAAAGTGAGACAGAAAATCAGCCCCAGCATTTT
TRBJ2-7	TRBV19	-	-	CASSIDREYEQYF	TGTGCCAGTAGTATAGACAGGGAATACGAGCAGTACTTC
TRBJ1-2	TRBV3-1/TRBV3-2	TRBD1	-	CASSPRQGFTHGYTF	TGTGCCAGCAGCCCCCGACAGGGGTTTACCCATGGCTACACCTTC
TRBJ1-6	TRBV18	TRBD1	-	CASSPGTGWDSPLHF	TGTGCCAGCTCACCAGGGACAGGGTGGGATTCACCCCTCCACTTT
TRBJ1-4	TRBV30	TRBD1	-	CAWGGVQGELFF	TGTGCCTGGGGAGGGGTTCAGGGGGAACTGTTTTTT
TRBJ2-3	TRBV9	TRBD1	-	CASSVEGGTGATDTQYF	TGTGCCAGCAGCGTAGAGGGGGGGACAGGGGCCACAGATACGCAGTATTTT
TRBJ2-3	TRBV10-3	TRBD2	once	CAISKAGTSTDTQYF	TGTGCCATCAGTAAAGCGGGGACTAGCACAGATACGCAGTATTTT
TRBJ1-1	TRBV27	TRBD1	-	CASSLLTGTNTEAFF	TGTGCCAGCAGTTTGCTGACAGGGACGAACACTGAAGCTTTCTTT
TRBJ1-2	TRBV11-1	-	-	CASSPLRVGAGYGYTF	TGTGCCAGCAGCCCTCTCAGGGTGGGGGCTGGCTATGGCTACACCTTC
TRBJ2-3	TRBV2	TRBD2	-	CASRRTSGVGDTQYF	TGTGCCAGCAGGCGGACTAGCGGGGTCGGAGATACGCAGTATTTT
TRBJ2-5	TRBV24-1	-	-	CATSDSKTRGAETQYF	TGTGCCACCAGTGATTCAAAGACCCGGGGGGCCGAGACCCAGTACTTC
TRBJ2-3	TRBV11-2	-	-	CASSFGGRIQDTQYF	TGTGCCAGCAGCTTTGGTGGGCGAATCCAAGATACGCAGTATTTT
TRBJ2-3	TRBV27	TRBD2	-	CASSLRRGGTDTQYF	TGTGCCAGCAGTTTAAGGCGGGGGGGGACAGATACGCAGTATTTT
TRBJ1-2	TRBV27	TRBD1	-	CASSTQGALSGYTF	TGTGCCAGCAGCACTCAGGGGGCCCTAAGTGGCTACACCTTC
TRBJ2-7	TRBV3-1/TRBV3-2	-	once	CASSPREEPVEYF	TGTGCCAGCAGCCCCCGGGAAGAACCGGTTGAGTACTTC
TRBJ2-5	TRBV2	-	-	CASSEEETQYF	TGTGCCAGCAGCGAGGAAGAGACCCAGTACTTC
TRBJ1-2	TRBV19	-	once	CASSIDRVVDGYTF	TGTGCCAGTAGTATAGACAGGGTTGTGGATGGCTACACCTTC
TRBJ1-4	TRBV24-1	TRBD1	-	CATSEGGTGGGKLFF	TGTGCCACCAGTGAGGGTGGGACAGGGGGCGGTAAACTGTTTTTT
TRBJ2-7	TRBV11-2	TRBD2	-	CASSLGAGGAQEQYF	TGTGCCAGCAGCTTAGGGGCCGGGGGGGCCCAGGAACAGTACTTC
TRBJ2-7	TRBV12-3/TRBV12-4	TRBD2	-	CASSSGGWEQYF	TGTGCCAGCAGTTCGGGGGGTTGGGAGCAGTACTTC
TRBJ2-4	TRBV19	TRBD2	-	CASSNSGGVAKNIQYF	TGTGCCAGTAGTAATAGCGGGGGCGTAGCCAAAAACATTCAGTACTTC
TRBJ2-2	TRBV7-3	TRBD2	-	CASTRGSGELFF	TGTGCCAGCACCCGCGGGAGCGGGGAGCTGTTTTTT
TRBJ2-2	TRBV29-1	TRBD2	-	CSVEWLAGGSGELFF	TGCAGCGTTGAATGGCTAGCGGGGGGGTCCGGGGAGCTGTTTTTT
TRBJ1-1	TRBV6-5	TRBD1	-	CASRRDRGNTEAFF	TGTGCCAGCAGGAGGGACAGGGGGAACACTGAAGCTTTCTTT
TRBJ1-3	TRBV12-3/TRBV12-4	-	-	CASTLRAGNTIYF	TGTGCCAGCACCCTAAGAGCTGGAAACACCATATATTTT
TRBJ1-5	TRBV19	-	-	CASTPQPVNQPQHF	TGTGCCAGTACCCCACAACCAGTCAATCAGCCCCAGCATTTT
TRBJ2-3	TRBV9	-	-	CASSPRTPSTDTQYF	TGTGCCAGCAGCCCCAGGACACCTAGCACAGATACGCAGTATTTT
TRBJ1-1	TRBV13	-	-	CASQGGNTEAFF	TGTGCCAGCCAGGGCGGGAACACTGAAGCTTTCTTT
TRBJ1-2	TRBV28	-	-	CASNYGYGYTF	TGTGCCAGCAATTACGGCTATGGCTACACCTTC
TRBJ2-7	TRBV28	-	-	CATETGWSSYEQYF	TGTGCCACTGAAACGGGGTGGAGCTCCTACGAGCAGTACTTC
TRBJ1-4	TRBV27	-	-	CASSFPGGEKLFF	TGTGCCAGCAGTTTCCCCGGTGGTGAAAAACTGTTTTTT
TRBJ1-1	TRBV30	-	-	CAWRTERTEAFF	TGTGCCTGGAGGACAGAGAGGACTGAAGCTTTCTTT
TRBJ1-5	TRBV7-6	TRBD1	-	CASSSLDRGEQPQHF	TGTGCCAGCAGCTCCCTTGACAGGGGAGAACAGCCCCAGCATTTT
TRBJ2-5	TRBV5-1	-	-	CASSFGVDWEETQYF	TGCGCCAGCAGCTTTGGAGTTGATTGGGAAGAGACCCAGTACTTC
TRBJ1-2	TRBV5-3	TRBD1	-	CARSLTDEKQGAPNNYGYTF	TGTGCCAGAAGCTTGACTGATGAGAAACAGGGGGCTCCGAATAACTATGGCTACACCTTC
TRBJ2-3	TRBV7-6	TRBD2	-	CASSVTYSGGATQYF	TGTGCCAGCAGCGTAACGTATAGCGGGGGGGCTACGCAGTATTTT
TRBJ1-3	TRBV6-4	TRBD1	-	CASSVTGGDGSGNTIYF	TGTGCCAGCAGTGTTACAGGGGGCGACGGCTCTGGAAACACCATATATTTT
TRBJ2-7	TRBV3-1/TRBV3-2	TRBD2	once	CASSQVTPSGGHEQYF	TGTGCCAGCAGCCAAGTCACGCCTAGCGGGGGACACGAGCAGTACTTC
TRBJ2-2	TRBV6-6	-	-	CASSYSGRNTGELFF	TGTGCCAGCAGTTACTCGGGCAGAAACACCGGGGAGCTGTTTTTT
TRBJ2-3	TRBV6-1	TRBD2	few	CASSDPLAGGTDTQYF	TGTGCCAGCAGTGATCCACTAGCGGGGGGGACAGATACGCAGTATTTT
TRBJ2-2	TRBV3-1/TRBV3-2	TRBD2	few	CASSPIPGTSGDGELFF	TGTGCCAGCAGCCCGATTCCCGGGACTAGCGGAGACGGGGAGCTGTTTTTT
TRBJ2-5	TRBV5-1	TRBD2	-	CASSPAGGPMETQYF	TGCGCCAGCAGCCCAGCGGGGGGGCCGATGGAGACCCAGTACTTC
TRBJ2-5	TRBV28	TRBD2	-	CASSPGLAEYQETQYF	TGTGCCAGCAGTCCCGGACTAGCGGAGTACCAAGAGACCCAGTACTTC
TRBJ2-2	TRBV24-1	-	once	CATSESSTGELFF	TGTGCCACCAGTGAATCGAGCACCGGGGAGCTGTTTTTT
TRBJ1-6	TRBV27	TRBD1	-	CASSSLQGAVGSPLHF	TGTGCCAGCAGTTCCCTACAGGGGGCGGTTGGTTCACCCCTCCACTTT
TRBJ2-2	TRBV10-3	TRBD2	once	CAISEPRGLGELFF	TGTGCCATCAGTGAGCCGCGGGGGTTGGGGGAGCTGTTTTTT
TRBJ2-1	TRBV7-3	TRBD2	once	CASSLRGGTYNEQFF	TGTGCCAGCAGCTTACGCGGGGGGACATACAATGAGCAGTTCTTC
TRBJ1-1	TRBV4-1	-	-	CASSGGRGGNRAEAFF	TGCGCCAGCAGCGGAGGCCGGGGGGGCAATAGAGCTGAAGCTTTCTTT
TRBJ1-2	TRBV28	TRBD1	once	CASSFSPGTGYGYTF	TGTGCCAGCAGTTTTTCCCCCGGGACAGGGTATGGCTACACCTTC
TRBJ2-1	TRBV19	-	-	CASSIGLRRWDEQFF	TGTGCCAGTAGTATAGGTCTAAGGCGGTGGGATGAGCAGTTCTTC
TRBJ1-5	TRBV30	-	-	CAWSDFSQPQHF	TGTGCCTGGAGTGATTTCAGTCAGCCCCAGCATTTT
TRBJ2-3	TRBV7-3	TRBD2	-	CASSQATSGGTDTQYF	TGTGCCAGCAGCCAAGCGACTAGCGGGGGGACAGATACGCAGTATTTT
TRBJ2-3	TRBV10-2	-	-	CASTSGADTQYF	TGCGCCAGCACTTCTGGAGCAGATACGCAGTATTTT
TRBJ2-3	TRBV5-1	TRBD1	-	CASSPGQGITDTQYF	TGCGCCAGCAGCCCGGGACAGGGGATCACAGATACGCAGTATTTT
TRBJ2-7	TRBV9	TRBD1	-	CASSVGGGQGLGEQYF	TGTGCCAGCAGCGTAGGAGGGGGACAGGGTCTGGGCGAGCAGTACTTC